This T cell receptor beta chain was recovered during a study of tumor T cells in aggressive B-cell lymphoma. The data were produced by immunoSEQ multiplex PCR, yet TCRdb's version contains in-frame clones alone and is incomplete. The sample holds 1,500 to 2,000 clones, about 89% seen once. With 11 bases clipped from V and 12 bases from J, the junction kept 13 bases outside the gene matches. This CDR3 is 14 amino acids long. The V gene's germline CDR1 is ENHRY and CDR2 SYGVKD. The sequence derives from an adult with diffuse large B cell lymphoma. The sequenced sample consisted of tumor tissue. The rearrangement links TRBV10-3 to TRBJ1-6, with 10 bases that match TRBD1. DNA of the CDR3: TGTGCCTCCGGGGGACAGGGGTCGGGGGGACCCCTCCACTTT. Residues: CASGGQGSGGPLHF.